One sample yielded the 28 T cell receptor beta chains listed below, sequenced in a study of blood T cell repertoires in COVID-19. The method was immunoSEQ multiplex PCR; TCRdb's version includes in-frame clones alone and lacks a portion of them. The sample shows fewer than 200,000 clones, 80% to 90% of them seen only once. The sample taken for sequencing was peripheral blood. The receptors were gathered from a woman at least 80 years old with acute or convalescent COVID-19.

The J gene is TRBJ2-1, the V gene TRBV6-2 or TRBV6-3; 8 nucleotides line up with TRBD1. Trimming at V came to 2 bases and at J to 0 bases, leaving 12 bases not matched to a gene. The CDR3 is 19 amino acids. The V gene's germline CDR1 is MNHEY and CDR2 SVGEGT. CDR3 sequence (DNA): TGTGCCAGCAGTTACAACCTCCGGACAGGGCGAAGCTCCTACAATGAGCAGTTCTTC. Protein product: CASSYNLRTGRSSYNEQFF.

This clone appeared once. The chain combines TRBV18 with TRBJ2-1; tentative D call: TRBD1 (5 bases). From germline, CDR1 is KGHSH and CDR2 LQKENI. Trimming shortened V by 3 bases and J by 6 bases, and 18 bases separated the two germline ends. The CDR3 spans 16 residues. This CDR3 reads CASSPFRASLSNEQFF. CDR3 sequence (DNA): TGTGCCAGCTCACCGTTCAGGGCGTCCCTTTCCAATGAGCAGTTCTTC.

The V call is TRBV7-3, the J call TRBJ2-1, with TRBD1 identical over 8 bases. The length of the CDR3 is 15 residues. Trimming cost V 4 bases and J 6 bases; bases outside gene matches: 8. Germline values: CDR1 SGHTA, CDR2 FQGTGA. The DNA of the CDR3 is TGTGCCAGCAGCTCGACGACAGGGGCCCTCAATGAGCAGTTCTTC. Translation: CASSSTTGALNEQFF.

The CDR3 DNA sequence: TGTGCCAGCAGCTTTAGTGGTCGAGGGACCGGGGAGCTGTTTTTT. Its protein product is CASSFSGRGTGELFF. The V and J genes are TRBV11-2 and TRBJ2-2, with D tentatively TRBD2 (5 bases). This CDR3 spans 15 amino acids. V lost 3 bases to trimming and J lost 5 bases, with 13 bases between them. Germline V gives CDR1 SGHAT, CDR2 FQNNGV.

The chain links TRBV4-2 to TRBJ2-1; 11 nucleotides line up with TRBD2. The V segment lost 0 bases and the J segment 4 bases; nucleotides outside the gene matches: 2. Looked up from germline, CDR1 is LGHNA and CDR2 is YNFKEQ. The CDR3 is made up of 16 amino acids. Written as DNA, the CDR3 is TGTGCCAGCAGCCAAGAGACTAGCGGGGTATACAATGAGCAGTTCTTC. Amino acid sequence: CASSQETSGVYNEQFF.

The rearrangement links TRBV5-6 to TRBJ1-5; no firm D call. V lost 4 bases to trimming and J lost 9 bases, with 14 bases between them. The germline CDR1 and CDR2 sequences are SGHDT and YYEEEE. The CDR3 is 13 residues long. The CDR3 DNA reads as TGTGCCAGCAGCCTGGGCGGGCATTGGCCCCAGCATTTT. Translating gives CASSLGGHWPQHF.

The chain uses TRBV6-5 and TRBJ1-5; D gene unclear. Between the trimmed V and J ends, which lost 6 bases and 3 bases, there was a span of 9 bases. From germline, CDR1 is MNHEY and CDR2 SVGAGI. This CDR3 comprises 13 residues. CDR3 amino acids: CASSRGNNQPQHF. The CDR3 DNA reads as TGTGCCAGCAGCCGCGGGAACAATCAGCCCCAGCATTTT.

The V call is TRBV29-1, the J call TRBJ1-5, with unresolved D. The CDR3 runs 12 residues. The germline V gene encodes CDR1 SQVTM and CDR2 ANQGSEA. Trimming cost V 5 bases and J 3 bases, with 8 bases left between them. The CDR3 reads CSVRESNQPQHF. The CDR3 nucleotides read TGCAGCGTTAGAGAATCCAATCAGCCCCAGCATTTT.

This chain uses TRBV7-8 with TRBJ2-2; the D is unclear. Germline V gene sequence: CDR1 SGHVS, CDR2 FQNEAQ. This CDR3 has 14 amino acids. V was pared by 5 bases and J by 2 bases, with 9 bases between. CDR3 coding DNA: TGTGCCAGCAGCCCCCTCGGTAACACCGGGGAGCTGTTTTTT. Its translation: CASSPLGNTGELFF.

V usage is TRBV3-1 (or the pseudogene TRBV3-2) and J usage is TRBJ1-5; 7 bases fit TRBD1. The V gene's germline CDR1 is LGHDT and CDR2 YNNKEL (reference sequence). This CDR3 is built from 13 residues. The trim removed 0 bases at V and 8 bases at J, leaving 1 base unmatched. CDR3 sequence (DNA): TGTGCCAGCAGCCAAGATCAGGGGGAGCCCCAGCATTTT. Encoded protein: CASSQDQGEPQHF.

The rearrangement uses TRBV5-6 and TRBJ1-2; perhaps TRBD1 as D (6 bases). With 4 bases removed from V and 6 bases from J, the gap between germline ends came to 10 bases. CDR3 length: 12 residues. Germline loops: CDR1 SGHDT, CDR2 YYEEEE. The CDR3 bases are TGTGCCAGCAGCCTCAGGGGTAATGGCTACACCTTC. As protein: CASSLRGNGYTF.

This rearrangement joins TRBV25-1 to TRBJ2-5, with D perhaps TRBD2 (6 bases). The CDR3 extends over 15 amino acids. In germline, CDR1 is MGHDK, CDR2 SYGVNS. Trimming took 3 bases from V and 5 from J, leaving 16 bases between them. CDR3 sequence: CASSEGGAEGETQYF. The CDR3 DNA is TGTGCCAGCAGTGAGGGGGGAGCGGAGGGGGAGACCCAGTACTTC. The full variable domain, completed using reference TRBV25-1 and TRBJ2-5, is EADIYQTPRYLVIGTGKKITLECSQTMGHDKMYWYQQDPGMELHLIHYSYGVNSTEKGDLSSESTVSRIRTEHFPLTLESARPSHTSQYLCASSEGGAEGETQYFGPGTRLLVL.

V gene TRBV24-1 combines with J gene TRBJ2-1, with TRBD2 matching 14 bases. Losses at the gene ends were 3 bases for V and 7 bases for J; bases not matched to a gene: 4. Germline V CDR1 and CDR2: KGHDR, SFDVKD. CDR3 length: 16 residues. For the CDR3, the DNA is TGTGCCACCAGTGATCCGACTAGCGGGAGGGGGAATGAGCAGTTCTTC. Translated, it gives CATSDPTSGRGNEQFF.

This clone was counted a single time. This rearrangement joins TRBV28 to TRBJ1-4; 7 bases match TRBD1. The length of the CDR3 is 14 residues. Germline loops: CDR1 MDHEN, CDR2 SYDVKM. Losses at the gene ends were 6 bases for V and 4 bases for J; bases not matched to a gene: 5. The chain's CDR3 is CASSLHRGNEKLFF. The CDR3 coding sequence is TGTGCCAGCAGCCTCCACAGGGGTAATGAAAAACTGTTTTTT.

The V and J genes are TRBV5-1 and TRBJ2-7, with a weak D call TRBD2 (5 bases). Germline CDR1 is SGHRS and CDR2 is YFSETQ. The CDR3 consists of 16 residues. Trimming stripped 0 bases from V and 6 bases from J, with 19 bases between. Here the CDR3 reads CASSLESGSSSGEQYF. The DNA for the CDR3 is TGCGCCAGCAGCTTGGAATCCGGGTCGTCCAGCGGCGAGCAGTACTTC.

Only one count was recorded for this clone. This CDR3 reads CASSLGLAGGNEQFF. The CDR3, as DNA: TGTGCCAGTAGTTTGGGACTAGCGGGAGGAAATGAGCAGTTCTTC. The chain recombines TRBV19 with TRBJ2-1; 15 positions match TRBD2. V was clipped by 5 bases and J by 7 bases; unmatched bases: 3. The CDR3 loop spans 15 amino acids. CDR1 and CDR2 from the germline V gene are LNHDA and SQIVND (reference sequence).

The rearrangement links TRBV11-2 to TRBJ1-1; 7 bases are a match to TRBD1. Trimming removed 1 base from V and 4 bases from J; junction bases left unmatched: 12. The CDR3 has 17 residues. Germline CDR1 reads SGHAT; CDR2 reads FQNNGV. CDR3 coding DNA: TGTGCCAGCAGCTTAGTTTTAGGGGGCGATGGGGGCACTGAAGCTTTCTTT. Its translation is CASSLVLGGDGGTEAFF.

This clone was observed once. The rearrangement uses TRBV28 and TRBJ2-3; TRBD1 matches 8 bases. Trimming took 6 bases from V and 4 from J; bases not matched to a gene: 12. The CDR3 is made up of 16 amino acids. Germline CDR1 reads MDHEN; CDR2 reads SYDVKM. This CDR3 is CASSPLTGARADTQYF. The CDR3 bases are TGTGCCAGCAGCCCACTGACAGGGGCGCGGGCAGATACGCAGTATTTT. Variable domain in full (rest from reference TRBV28 and TRBJ2-3): DVKVTQSSRYLVKRTGEKVFLECVQDMDHENMFWYRQDPGLGLRLIYFSYDVKMKEKGDIPEGYSVSREKKERFSLILESASTNQTSMYLCASSPLTGARADTQYFGPGTRLTVL.

This rearrangement joins TRBV7-9 to TRBJ1-1; possibly TRBD1 for D (6 bases). Looked up from germline, CDR1 is SEHNR and CDR2 is FQNEAQ (reference sequence). The CDR3 is 13 residues long. V lost 5 bases to trimming and J lost 2 bases, with 9 bases between them. The CDR3 protein is CASSRGGNTEAFF. The CDR3, as DNA: TGTGCCAGCAGCCGGGGGGGCAACACTGAAGCTTTCTTT.

This sequence joins TRBV5-5 and TRBJ2-7; D is unclear. Germline V gene data show CDR1 as SGHKS and CDR2 as YYEKEE (reference sequence). The CDR3 loop spans 11 amino acids. Trimming took off 6 bases at V and 1 base at J, with 5 bases between the two ends. The CDR3 nucleotides are TGTGCCAGCACCCGTTCCTACGAGCAGTACTTC. Its protein product is CASTRSYEQYF.

The gene calls are TRBV7-9 and TRBJ1-1, with a tentative D call TRBD1 (5 bases). Germline-derived CDR1 and CDR2 are SEHNR and FQNEAQ (reference sequence). V lost 0 bases, J lost 5 bases, and 10 bases lay in between. The length of the CDR3 is 14 residues. The CDR3 spells CASSLALGGTEAFF. The CDR3 DNA reads as TGTGCCAGCAGCTTAGCTTTGGGGGGTACTGAAGCTTTCTTT.

The rearrangement uses TRBV23-1 and TRBJ1-2, with D tentatively TRBD1 (6 bases). TRBV23-1 is an ORF; its function is uncertain. The V gene lost 2 bases and the J gene lost 7 bases, with 20 bases spanning the gap. The CDR3 consists of 16 residues. CDR3 DNA sequence: TGCGCCAGCAGTCAACCGCTGGGGGGGGGCAGGTGTGGCTACACCTTC. Its translation is CASSQPLGGGRCGYTF.

The chain has TRBV9 and TRBJ2-6; D not resolved. Germline lookup yields CDR1 SGDLS and CDR2 YYNGEE. This CDR3 has 14 amino acids. The V and J ends lost 4 bases and 0 bases respectively, with 5 bases between them. In DNA form, the CDR3 reads TGTGCCAGCAGCTCCCACTCTGGGGCCAACGTCCTGACTTTC. This translates into CASSSHSGANVLTF.

V and J are TRBV10-3 and TRBJ1-5; D remains unclear. The CDR3 is 14 residues long. Trimming took off 4 bases at V and 2 bases at J, with 9 bases between the two ends. Germline V CDR1 and CDR2: ENHRY, SYGVKD. Here the CDR3 reads CAISATAGNQPQHF. The CDR3 nucleotides read TGTGCCATCAGTGCAACAGCCGGCAATCAGCCCCAGCATTTT.

The genes are TRBV5-8 and TRBJ1-2, with D perhaps matching TRBD1 (6 bases). V was shortened by 4 bases and J by 2 bases, with 15 bases between the two germline ends. There are 15 residues in the CDR3. Germline V gives CDR1 SGHTS, CDR2 YDEGEE. The CDR3 sequence: CASSHRQDLNYGYTF. The CDR3 nucleotides are TGTGCCAGCAGCCACAGACAGGATCTGAACTATGGCTACACCTTC.

This chain connects TRBV10-3 to TRBJ1-3, with unresolved D. CDR3 length: 17 residues. CDR1 and CDR2 from the germline V gene are ENHRY and SYGVKD. V shed 4 bases and J shed 0 bases, with 16 bases lying between them. CDR3 in DNA: TGTGCCATCAGTGTAAGAAGGCCTACAGACTCTGGAAACACCATATATTTT. It translates to CAISVRRPTDSGNTIYF.

V gene TRBV5-5 combines with J gene TRBJ2-1; TRBD1 matches 8 bases. The CDR3 consists of 16 residues. With V trimmed by 0 bases and J by 2 bases, 4 bases remained unmatched. CDR1 is SGHKS and CDR2 is YYEKEE in the germline V gene (reference sequence). The CDR3 protein is CASSLAGTGAYNEQFF. The CDR3 region has the DNA TGTGCCAGCAGCTTGGCCGGGACAGGAGCCTACAATGAGCAGTTCTTC.

This chain joins TRBV5-1 and TRBJ2-1, with D maybe TRBD2 (5 bases). The germline V and J ends were trimmed by 1 base and 9 bases, with 14 bases remaining between them. The CDR3 runs to 14 residues. Germline lookup yields CDR1 SGHRS and CDR2 YFSETQ. The CDR3 region is CASSLQASSVEQFF. The CDR3 coding sequence is TGCGCCAGCAGCTTGCAAGCTAGCTCGGTTGAGCAGTTCTTC.